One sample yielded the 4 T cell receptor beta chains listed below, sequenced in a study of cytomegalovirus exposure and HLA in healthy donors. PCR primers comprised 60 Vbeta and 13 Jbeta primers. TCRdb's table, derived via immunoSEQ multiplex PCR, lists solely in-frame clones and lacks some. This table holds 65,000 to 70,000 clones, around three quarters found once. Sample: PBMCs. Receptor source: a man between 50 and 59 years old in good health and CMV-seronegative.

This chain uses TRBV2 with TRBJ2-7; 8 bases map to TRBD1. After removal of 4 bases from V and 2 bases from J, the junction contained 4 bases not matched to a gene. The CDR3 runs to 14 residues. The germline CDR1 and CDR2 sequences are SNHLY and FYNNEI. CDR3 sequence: CASSGQGAPYEQYF. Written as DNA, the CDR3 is TGTGCCAGCAGTGGGCAGGGGGCCCCCTACGAGCAGTACTTC. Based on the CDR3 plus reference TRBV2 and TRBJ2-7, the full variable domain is EPEVTQTPSHQVTQMGQEVILRCVPISNHLYFYWYRQILGQKVEFLVSFYNNEISEKSEIFDDQFSVERPDGSNFTLKIRSTKLEDSAMYFCASSGQGAPYEQYFGPGTRLTVT.

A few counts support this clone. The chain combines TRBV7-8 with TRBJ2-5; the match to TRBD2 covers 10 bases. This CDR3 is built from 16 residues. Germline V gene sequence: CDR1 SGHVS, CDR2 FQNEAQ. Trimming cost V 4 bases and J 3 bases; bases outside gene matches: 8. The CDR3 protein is CASSYPLTSGKETQYF. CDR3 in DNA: TGTGCCAGCAGCTATCCACTCACTAGCGGGAAAGAGACCCAGTACTTC.

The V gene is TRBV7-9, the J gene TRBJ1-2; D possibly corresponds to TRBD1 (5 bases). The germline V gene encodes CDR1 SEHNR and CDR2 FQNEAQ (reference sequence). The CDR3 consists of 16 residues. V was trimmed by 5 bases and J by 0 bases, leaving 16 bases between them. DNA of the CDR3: TGTGCCAGCAGCCTAAGGGGCGTCAGCGCTAACTATGGCTACACCTTC. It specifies CASSLRGVSANYGYTF.

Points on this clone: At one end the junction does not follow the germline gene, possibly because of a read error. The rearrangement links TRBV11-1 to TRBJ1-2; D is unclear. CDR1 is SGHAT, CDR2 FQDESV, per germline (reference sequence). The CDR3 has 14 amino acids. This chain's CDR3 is CASSLGETAGRLRF. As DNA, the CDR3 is TGTGCCAGCAGCTTAGGGGAAACGGCGGGCCGCTTACGCTTC.